Shown below are 22 T cell receptor beta chains from a single sample sequenced in a study of cytomegalovirus exposure and HLA in healthy donors. TCRdb keeps only in-frame clones here, not all; method: immunoSEQ multiplex PCR. This sample has a few hundred thousand clones, with around 87% found just once. The sample was PBMCs. The origin of the receptors is a woman aged 18-35 years in good health and CMV-seronegative.

CDR3 coding DNA: TGTGCCTGGAGGGAACAGGGTAGGGTTTACAATGAGCAGTTCTTC. This encodes CAWREQGRVYNEQFF. The rearrangement uses TRBV30 and TRBJ2-1; weak D call: TRBD1 (6 bases). Between the trimmed V and J ends, which lost 3 bases and 4 bases, there was a span of 16 bases. Germline assignment: CDR1 GTSNPN and CDR2 SVGIG (reference sequence). This CDR3 comprises 15 residues.

Worth noting for this clone: A read error may account for a junction end that differs from germline. The chain carries TRBV19 and TRBJ2-1; 12 bases align to TRBD2. Germline V CDR1 and CDR2: LNHDA, SQIVND (reference sequence). This CDR3 contains 12 residues. Here the CDR3 DNA reads TGTGCCAGTTCGACTAGCGGGAGCAATATGATCTTC. Residues: CASSTSGSNMIF.

The V and J genes are TRBV7-9 and TRBJ1-4, with 8 positions matching TRBD1. V was pared by 4 bases and J by 8 bases, with 6 bases of the junction left unmatched. This CDR3 spans 14 amino acids. CDR1 and CDR2 from the germline V gene are SEHNR and FQNEAQ (reference sequence). This CDR3 reads CASSWGQEIEKLFF. The CDR3 DNA follows: TGTGCCAGCAGCTGGGGACAGGAAATAGAAAAACTGTTTTTT.

The rearrangement joins TRBV5-5 to TRBJ2-1, with TRBD2 identical over 16 bases. The CDR3 totals 17 residues. The J segment lost 2 bases and the V segment lost 4 bases, leaving 3 bases of the junction unmatched. Germline lookup yields CDR1 SGHKS and CDR2 YYEKEE (reference sequence). DNA for the CDR3: TGTGCCAGCAGCACCGGGACTAGCGGGAGGGCCTACAATGAGCAGTTCTTC. This sequence encodes CASSTGTSGRAYNEQFF.

The rearrangement uses TRBV30 and TRBJ2-7; possibly TRBD2 for D (6 bases). The CDR3 contains 13 residues. Germline V lookup: CDR1 GTSNPN, CDR2 SVGIG (reference sequence). V was shortened by 1 base and J by 1 base, with 8 bases between the two germline ends. CDR3 amino acids: CAWSGGVSYEQYF. The CDR3, as DNA: TGTGCCTGGAGTGGGGGGGTATCCTACGAGCAGTACTTC. Using reference TRBV30 and TRBJ2-7 for the parts outside the CDR3, the full variable domain is SQTIHQWPATLVQPVGSPLSLECTVEGTSNPNLYWYRQAAGRGLQLLFYSVGIGQISSEVPQNLSASRPQDRQFILSSKKLLLSDSGFYLCAWSGGVSYEQYFGPGTRLTVT.

V gene TRBV30 combines with J gene TRBJ1-5; no definite D call. Germline assignment: CDR1 GTSNPN and CDR2 SVGIG (reference sequence). Trimming removed 4 bases at V and 2 bases at J, with 15 bases between. This CDR3 comprises 15 residues. The CDR3 DNA sequence: TGTGCCTGGACCCCCCGGACTCCCCGCAATCAGCCCCAGCATTTT. Translated: CAWTPRTPRNQPQHF.

This chain links TRBV5-1 with TRBJ1-1; D perhaps matches TRBD1 (6 bases). The V and J ends lost 5 bases and 4 bases respectively, with 18 bases between them. The germline V gene has CDR1 SGHRS and CDR2 YFSETQ. The CDR3 sequence is 15 residues long. The CDR3 DNA is TGCGCCAGCAGTCCTCAGACAGGCCCGGGCACTGAAGCTTTCTTT. Residues: CASSPQTGPGTEAFF.

The chain recombines TRBV28 with TRBJ1-4; D gene uncertain. CDR3 size: 14 residues. Germline V gene data show CDR1 as MDHEN and CDR2 as SYDVKM. The germline V and J ends were trimmed by 6 bases and 8 bases, with 16 bases remaining between them. CDR3 sequence: CASSFGVAGEKLFF. The CDR3 DNA follows: TGTGCCAGCAGCTTCGGTGTCGCGGGGGAAAAACTGTTTTTT.

The chain joins TRBV6-5 to TRBJ2-7, with 10 bases lining up with TRBD2. This CDR3 has 15 residues. Per germline, CDR1 MNHEY and CDR2 SVGAGI. Trimming at V came to 5 bases and at J to 5 bases, leaving 9 bases not matched to a gene. The CDR3 DNA sequence: TGTGCCAGCAGTGGACCTAGCGGGAGCGTCCACGAGCAGTACTTC. Its translation: CASSGPSGSVHEQYF.

The chain combines TRBV27 with TRBJ2-3; 9 nucleotides align to TRBD2. CDR1 MNHEY and CDR2 SMNVEV come from the germline V gene (reference sequence). V trimming: 6 bases; J trimming: 5 bases; junction bases outside the gene matches: 6. The CDR3 runs 14 residues. CDR3 nucleotides: TGTGCCAGCAGCAATAGCGGGAGCTTAGATACGCAGTATTTT. It encodes CASSNSGSLDTQYF.

The V gene is TRBV6-5, the J gene TRBJ1-2; unclear D gene. This CDR3 region has 11 residues. Looked up from germline, CDR1 is MNHEY and CDR2 is SVGAGI. V was clipped by 6 bases and J by 8 bases, with 10 bases between them. The CDR3 spells CASRATWGYTF. CDR3 sequence (DNA): TGTGCCAGCAGGGCAACGTGGGGCTACACCTTC.

The chain carries TRBV19 and TRBJ2-5; D gene uncertain. Germline V gene lookup returns CDR1 LNHDA and CDR2 SQIVND (reference sequence). Trimming pared 3 bases from V and 2 bases from J, leaving 7 bases between. CDR3 length: 13 residues. The CDR3 protein is CASSMGSQETQYF. CDR3 nucleotide sequence: TGTGCCAGTAGTATGGGCAGTCAAGAGACCCAGTACTTC.

A note on this clone: This clone may be a read error of a much larger clone one base away. The rearrangement links TRBV19 to TRBJ2-7; D ambiguous. Trimming left V 10 bases short and J 1 base short, with 11 bases between. The germline V gene encodes CDR1 LNHDA and CDR2 SQIVND (reference sequence). The CDR3 loop spans 12 amino acids. Written as DNA, the CDR3 is TGTGCCACCAGCTCCAGGTCCTACGAGCAGTACTTC. Translating it yields CATSSRSYEQYF.

This clone turned up a few times. The genes are TRBV28 and TRBJ1-1; D not resolved. Per germline, CDR1 MDHEN and CDR2 SYDVKM. Trimming shortened V by 5 bases and J by 7 bases, and 8 bases separated the two germline ends. This CDR3 region has 11 residues. The CDR3 DNA is TGTGCCAGCAGTCTCGCGGGTGAAGCTTTCTTT. Its protein product is CASSLAGEAFF.

The chain has TRBV2 and TRBJ2-1; TRBD2 aligns across 7 bases. V lost 3 bases, J lost 6 bases, and 8 bases stayed unmatched. CDR3 length equals 15 residues. CDR1 and CDR2 (germline): SNHLY, FYNNEI. CDR3 loop: CASSEKAGSGNEQFF. CDR3 bases: TGTGCCAGCAGTGAGAAAGCGGGGTCGGGCAATGAGCAGTTCTTC.

The chain links TRBV9 to TRBJ2-1; 7 nucleotides agree with TRBD2. This CDR3 region has 17 residues. V dropped 2 bases and J dropped 8; count of bases not matched to a gene: 16. Looked up from germline, CDR1 is SGDLS and CDR2 is YYNGEE. The DNA of the CDR3 is TGTGCCAGCAGCGTGAGTGGGGGGGGAGGTAAGAGCGATGAGCAGTTCTTC. It encodes CASSVSGGGGKSDEQFF.

This clone was seen only once. The rearrangement uses TRBV15 and TRBJ1-2; 9 bases agree with TRBD1. V shed 8 bases and J 6 bases; nucleotides not matched to a gene: 7. This CDR3 comprises 13 residues. Per germline, CDR1 LNHNV and CDR2 YYDKDF (reference sequence). The CDR3 bases are TGTGCCACCGGTAGGACAGGGGAGGATGGCTACACCTTC. This gives the protein CATGRTGEDGYTF.

This chain connects TRBV28 to TRBJ2-1; TRBD1 matches at 7 bases. This CDR3 contains 17 residues. V lost 3 bases and J lost 7; bases outside the gene matches: 15. Germline V CDR1 and CDR2: MDHEN, SYDVKM. CDR3 amino acids: CASSFYGGQVKRNEQFF. The CDR3 DNA sequence: TGTGCCAGCAGTTTTTACGGAGGACAGGTCAAACGGAATGAGCAGTTCTTC. Full variable domain (missing parts from reference TRBV28 and TRBJ2-1): DVKVTQSSRYLVKRTGEKVFLECVQDMDHENMFWYRQDPGLGLRLIYFSYDVKMKEKGDIPEGYSVSREKKERFSLILESASTNQTSMYLCASSFYGGQVKRNEQFFGPGTRLTVL.

The genes are TRBV6-5 and TRBJ1-2; 7 bases match TRBD1. J gave up 7 bases and V 10 bases, and 15 bases lay outside the gene matches. This CDR3 spans 14 amino acids. Looked up from germline, CDR1 is MNHEY and CDR2 is SVGAGI. CDR3 loop: CATVGQAYFGGYTF. The CDR3 bases are TGTGCCACCGTCGGACAGGCCTATTTTGGTGGCTACACCTTC.

The V gene is TRBV6-1, the J gene TRBJ2-2, with TRBD2 matching over 7 bases. V lost 6 bases and J lost 0; bases outside the gene matches: 1. Germline CDR1 is MNHNS and CDR2 is SASEGT. The CDR3 consists of 14 residues. The DNA of the CDR3 is TGTGCCAGCAGGGCGGGGGCGAACACCGGGGAGCTGTTTTTT. Translating gives CASRAGANTGELFF.

The chain uses TRBV27 and TRBJ2-1, with 12 bases identical to TRBD2. This CDR3 is 16 amino acids long. The V gene end was trimmed by 4 bases and the J gene end by 2 bases; junction bases not matched to a gene: 3. Looked up from germline, CDR1 is MNHEY and CDR2 is SMNVEV (reference sequence). The DNA of the CDR3 is TGTGCCAGCAGTTCCCTAGCGGGAGGGCCCTACAATGAGCAGTTCTTC. Translated, it gives CASSSLAGGPYNEQFF.

This clone turned up a few times. This chain connects TRBV6-5 to TRBJ2-7, with D tentatively TRBD1 (6 bases). The germline gives CDR1 MNHEY, CDR2 SVGAGI. Between the trimmed V and J ends, which lost 3 bases and 3 bases, there was a span of 9 bases. The CDR3 extends over 13 amino acids. CDR3 sequence: CASSYEGGYEQYF. The CDR3 DNA reads TGTGCCAGCAGTTATGAAGGGGGCTACGAGCAGTACTTC.